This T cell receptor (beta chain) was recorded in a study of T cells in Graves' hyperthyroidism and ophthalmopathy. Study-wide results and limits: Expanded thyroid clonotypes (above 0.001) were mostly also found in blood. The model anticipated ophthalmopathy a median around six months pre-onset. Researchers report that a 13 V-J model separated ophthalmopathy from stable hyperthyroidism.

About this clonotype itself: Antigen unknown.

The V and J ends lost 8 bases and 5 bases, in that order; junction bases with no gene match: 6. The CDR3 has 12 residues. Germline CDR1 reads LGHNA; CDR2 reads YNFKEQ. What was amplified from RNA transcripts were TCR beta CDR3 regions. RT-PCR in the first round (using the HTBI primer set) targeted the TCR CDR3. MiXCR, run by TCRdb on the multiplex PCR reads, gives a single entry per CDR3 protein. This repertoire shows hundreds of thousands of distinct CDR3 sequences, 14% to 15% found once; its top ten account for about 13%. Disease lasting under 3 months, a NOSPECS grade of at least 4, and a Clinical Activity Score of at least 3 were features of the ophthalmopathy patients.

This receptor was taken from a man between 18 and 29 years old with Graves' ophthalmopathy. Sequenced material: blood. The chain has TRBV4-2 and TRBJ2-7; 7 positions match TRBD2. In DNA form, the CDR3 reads TGTGCCAGCCGGGGAGGGTACCACGAGCAGTACTTC. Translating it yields CASRGGYHEQYF.